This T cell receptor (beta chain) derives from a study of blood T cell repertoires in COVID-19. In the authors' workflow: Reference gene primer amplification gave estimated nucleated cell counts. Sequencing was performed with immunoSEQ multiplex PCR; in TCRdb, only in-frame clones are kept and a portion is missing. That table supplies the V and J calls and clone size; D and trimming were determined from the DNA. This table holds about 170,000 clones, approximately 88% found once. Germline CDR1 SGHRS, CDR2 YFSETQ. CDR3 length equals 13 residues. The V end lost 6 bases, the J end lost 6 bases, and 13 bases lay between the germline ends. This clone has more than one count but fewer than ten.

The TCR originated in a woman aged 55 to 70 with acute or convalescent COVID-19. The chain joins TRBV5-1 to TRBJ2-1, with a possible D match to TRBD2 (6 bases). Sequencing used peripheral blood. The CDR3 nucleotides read TGCGCCAGCATGCTTTTGGGAGGCAATGAGCAGTTCTTC. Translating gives CASMLLGGNEQFF. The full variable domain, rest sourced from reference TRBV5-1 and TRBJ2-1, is KAGVTQTPRYLIKTRGQQVTLSCSPISGHRSVSWYQQTPGQGLQFLFEYFSETQRNKGNFPGRFSGRQFSNSRSEMNVSTLELGDSALYLCASMLLGGNEQFFGPGTRLTVL.